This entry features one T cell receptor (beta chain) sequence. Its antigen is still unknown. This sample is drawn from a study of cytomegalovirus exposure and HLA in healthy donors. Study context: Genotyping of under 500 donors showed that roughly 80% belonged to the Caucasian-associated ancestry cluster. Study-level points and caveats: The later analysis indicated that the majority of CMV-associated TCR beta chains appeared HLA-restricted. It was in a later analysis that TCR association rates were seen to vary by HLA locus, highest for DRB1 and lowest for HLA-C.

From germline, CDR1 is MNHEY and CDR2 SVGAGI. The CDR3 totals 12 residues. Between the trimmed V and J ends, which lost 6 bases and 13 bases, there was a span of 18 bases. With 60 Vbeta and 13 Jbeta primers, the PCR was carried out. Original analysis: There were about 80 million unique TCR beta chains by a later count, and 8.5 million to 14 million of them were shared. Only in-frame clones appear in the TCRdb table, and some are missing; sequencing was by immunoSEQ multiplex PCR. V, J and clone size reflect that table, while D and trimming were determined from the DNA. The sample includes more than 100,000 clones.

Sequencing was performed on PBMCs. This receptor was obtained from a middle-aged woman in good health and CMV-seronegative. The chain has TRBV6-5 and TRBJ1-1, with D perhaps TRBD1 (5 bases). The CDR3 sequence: CASSPTTVKLFF. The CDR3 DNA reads TGTGCCAGCAGCCCTACGACAGTGAAGCTTTTCTTT.